This T cell receptor (beta chain) was sequenced for a study of blood T cell repertoires in COVID-19. About the research overall: Spain, Italy and the United States supplied samples that represented acute and convalescent COVID-19. T cells, B-cell-depleted T cells, or PBMCs provided the cDNA or gDNA that served as material.

Original processing notes: Amplification of reference gene primers was used by the study to estimate nucleated cell counts. Assay: immunoSEQ multiplex PCR; the TCRdb copy retains only in-frame clones and omits some. The DNA was the basis for D and trimming; V, J and clone size are from that table. This sample has more than 200,000 clones, with about 85% found just once. The CDR3 covers 14 residues. Germline values: CDR1 DFQATT, CDR2 SNEGSKA (reference sequence). V gave up 3 bases and J gave up 3 bases; unmatched junction bases: 5. This clonotype was obtained from a man younger than 35 with active or convalescent COVID-19. The V and J genes are TRBV20-1 and TRBJ2-3, with 8 bases identical to TRBD2. The specimen sequenced was peripheral blood. CDR3 residues: CSASRGGGTDTQYF. Written as DNA, the CDR3 is TGCAGTGCTAGTCGGGGGGGCGGGACAGATACGCAGTATTTT.